A selection of T cell receptor beta chains follows, all from one sample in a study of technical replicates of blood from a few donors. The protocol was immunoSEQ multiplex PCR, while the TCRdb copy is restricted to in-frame clones and leaves out a portion. The data show about 88,000 clones, over 90% seen once. Material: T cells isolated from PBMCs. The receptors come from a human donor in good health. The CDR3 runs from the conserved cysteine through the conserved F or W. Fields, in order: CDR3 length, D gene, V gene, J gene, clone size, CDR3 protein, CDR3 DNA. A D gene is named only where the DNA matches it firmly. A clone size is listed for some rows: how often the clone was seen (once, few, many), or a class if it is expanded.

15,NA,TRBV10-3,TRBJ1-3,NA,CAISESNSFGNTIYF,TGTGCCATCAGTGAGTCGAACAGCTTCGGAAACACCATATATTTT
16,NA,TRBV9,TRBJ1-3,NA,CASSVDGFLPGNTIYF,TGTGCCAGCAGCGTAGATGGCTTCCTCCCTGGAAACACCATATATTTT
16,TRBD1,TRBV5-8,TRBJ1-5,NA,CASSLVPGQGNQPQHF,TGTGCCAGCAGCTTAGTTCCGGGACAGGGAAATCAGCCCCAGCATTTT
13,TRBD1,TRBV2,TRBJ2-7,NA,CASSDRGPYEQYF,TGTGCCAGCAGCGACAGGGGGCCCTACGAGCAGTACTTC
17,TRBD1,TRBV19,TRBJ1-1,NA,CASKTQGAPPVNTEAFF,TGTGCCAGTAAGACCCAGGGGGCGCCTCCCGTGAACACTGAAGCTTTCTTT
15,TRBD2,TRBV7-2,TRBJ2-1,NA,CASSLVLAGNNEQFF,TGTGCCAGCAGCTTAGTACTAGCGGGAAACAATGAGCAGTTCTTC
12,TRBD1,TRBV2,TRBJ2-7,NA,CASRGDSYEQYF,TGTGCCAGCAGAGGGGACAGCTACGAGCAGTACTTC
14,NA,TRBV28,TRBJ1-5,NA,CASSLGRANQPQHF,TGTGCCAGCAGTCTGGGCAGGGCCAATCAGCCCCAGCATTTT
13,NA,TRBV5-6,TRBJ2-7,NA,CASSVGSSYEQYF,TGTGCCAGCAGCGTGGGGAGCTCCTACGAGCAGTACTTC
13,NA,TRBV4-1,TRBJ1-5,NA,CASSQDFDQPQHF,TGCGCCAGCAGCCAAGATTTCGATCAGCCCCAGCATTTT
13,NA,TRBV19,TRBJ2-2,once,CASSVHNTGELFF,TGTGCCAGTAGTGTACATAACACCGGGGAGCTGTTTTTT